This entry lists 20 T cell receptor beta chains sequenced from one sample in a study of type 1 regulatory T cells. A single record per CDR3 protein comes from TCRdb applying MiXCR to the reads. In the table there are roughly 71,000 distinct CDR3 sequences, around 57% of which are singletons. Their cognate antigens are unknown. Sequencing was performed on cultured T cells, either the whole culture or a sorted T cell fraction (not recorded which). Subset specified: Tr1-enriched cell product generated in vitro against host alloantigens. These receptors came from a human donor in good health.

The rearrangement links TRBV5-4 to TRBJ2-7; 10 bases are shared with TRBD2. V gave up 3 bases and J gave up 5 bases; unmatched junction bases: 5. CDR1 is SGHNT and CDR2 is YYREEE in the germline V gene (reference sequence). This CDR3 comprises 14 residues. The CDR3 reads CASSSLAGLNEQYF. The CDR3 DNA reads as TGTGCCAGCAGCTCACTAGCGGGACTCAACGAGCAGTACTTC. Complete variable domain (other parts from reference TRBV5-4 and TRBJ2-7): ETGVTQSPTHLIKTRGQQVTLRCSSQSGHNTVSWYQQALGQGPQFIFQYYREEENGRGNFPPRFSGLQFPNYSSELNVNALELDDSALYLCASSSLAGLNEQYFGPGTRLTVT.

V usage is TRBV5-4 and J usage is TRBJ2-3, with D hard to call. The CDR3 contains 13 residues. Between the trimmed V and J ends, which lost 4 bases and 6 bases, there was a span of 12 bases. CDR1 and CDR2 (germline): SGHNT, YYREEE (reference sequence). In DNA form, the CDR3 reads TGTGCCAGCAGCGGCGGTGGCCTTGATACGCAGTATTTT. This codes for CASSGGGLDTQYF. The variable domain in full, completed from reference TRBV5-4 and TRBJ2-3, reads ETGVTQSPTHLIKTRGQQVTLRCSSQSGHNTVSWYQQALGQGPQFIFQYYREEENGRGNFPPRFSGLQFPNYSSELNVNALELDDSALYLCASSGGGLDTQYFGPGTRLTVL.

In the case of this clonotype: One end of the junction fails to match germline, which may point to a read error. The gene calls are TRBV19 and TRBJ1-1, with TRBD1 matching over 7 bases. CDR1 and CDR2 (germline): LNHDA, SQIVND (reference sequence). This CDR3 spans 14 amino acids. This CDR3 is CASTFGQANTEAFF. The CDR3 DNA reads TGCGCCAGTACCTTCGGACAGGCGAACACTGAAGCTTTCTTT.

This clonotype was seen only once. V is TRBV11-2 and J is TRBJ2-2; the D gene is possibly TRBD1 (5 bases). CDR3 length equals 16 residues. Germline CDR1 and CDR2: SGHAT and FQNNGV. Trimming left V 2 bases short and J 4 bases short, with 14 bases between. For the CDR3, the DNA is TGTGCCAGCAGCTTATCGTTGGCAGGGTCCACCGGGGAGCTGTTTTTT. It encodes CASSLSLAGSTGELFF.

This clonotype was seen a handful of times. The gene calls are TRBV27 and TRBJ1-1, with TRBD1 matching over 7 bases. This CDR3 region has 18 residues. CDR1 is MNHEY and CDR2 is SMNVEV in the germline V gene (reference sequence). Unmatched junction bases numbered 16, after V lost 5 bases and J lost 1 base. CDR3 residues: CASSPFWRTGQRNTEAFF. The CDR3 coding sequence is TGTGCCAGCAGTCCGTTTTGGCGGACAGGTCAAAGGAACACTGAAGCTTTCTTT.

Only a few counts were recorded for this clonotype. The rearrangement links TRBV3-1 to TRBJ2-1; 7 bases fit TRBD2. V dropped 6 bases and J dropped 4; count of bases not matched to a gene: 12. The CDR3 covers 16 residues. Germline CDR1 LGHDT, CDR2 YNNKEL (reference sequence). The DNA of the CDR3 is TGTGCCAGCAGTCCCACCTCAGGGCGGGGGTACAATGAGCAGTTCTTC. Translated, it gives CASSPTSGRGYNEQFF.

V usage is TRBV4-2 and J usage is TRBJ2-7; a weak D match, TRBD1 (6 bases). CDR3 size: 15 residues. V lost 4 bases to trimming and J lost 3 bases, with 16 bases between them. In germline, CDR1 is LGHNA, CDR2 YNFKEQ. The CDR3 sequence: CASSPTGLRRYEQYF. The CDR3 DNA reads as TGTGCCAGCAGCCCAACAGGGCTTAGACGCTACGAGCAGTACTTC.

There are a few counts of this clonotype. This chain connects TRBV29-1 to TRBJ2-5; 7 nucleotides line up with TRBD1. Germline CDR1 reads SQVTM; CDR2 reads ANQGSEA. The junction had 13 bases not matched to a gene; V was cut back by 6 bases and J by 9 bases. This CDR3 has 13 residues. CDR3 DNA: TGCAGCGTCCGAAGGGACAGTGGTTTTTCCCAGTACTTC. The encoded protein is CSVRRDSGFSQYF.

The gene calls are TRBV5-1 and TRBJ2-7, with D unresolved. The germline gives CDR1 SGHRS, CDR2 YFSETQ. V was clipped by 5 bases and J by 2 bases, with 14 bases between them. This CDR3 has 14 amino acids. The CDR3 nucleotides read TGCGCCAGCAGGCCCCAGGCAACCGCCTACGAGCAGTACTTC. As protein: CASRPQATAYEQYF.

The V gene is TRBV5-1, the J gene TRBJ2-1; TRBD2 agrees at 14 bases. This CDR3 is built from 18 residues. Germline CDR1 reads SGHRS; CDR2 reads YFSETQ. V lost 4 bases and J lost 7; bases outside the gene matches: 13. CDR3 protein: CASSPQGLAGVTSNEQFF. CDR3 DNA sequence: TGCGCCAGCAGCCCGCAGGGACTAGCGGGAGTTACCTCGAATGAGCAGTTCTTC.

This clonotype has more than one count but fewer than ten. The CDR3 loop is CASTLTGGLNVGELFF. CDR3 nucleotide sequence: TGTGCCAGCACCCTGACAGGGGGCTTAAACGTCGGGGAGCTGTTTTTT. This chain uses TRBV27 with TRBJ2-2; 10 bases are shared with TRBD1. Germline-derived CDR1 and CDR2 are MNHEY and SMNVEV (reference sequence). The CDR3 runs to 16 residues. With 7 bases clipped from V and 7 bases from J, the junction kept 12 bases outside the gene matches.

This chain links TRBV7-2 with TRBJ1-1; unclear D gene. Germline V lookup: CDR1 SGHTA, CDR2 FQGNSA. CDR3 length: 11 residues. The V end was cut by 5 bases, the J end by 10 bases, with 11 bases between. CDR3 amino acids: CASSREWVAFF. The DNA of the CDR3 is TGTGCCAGCAGCCGAGAGTGGGTAGCTTTCTTT.

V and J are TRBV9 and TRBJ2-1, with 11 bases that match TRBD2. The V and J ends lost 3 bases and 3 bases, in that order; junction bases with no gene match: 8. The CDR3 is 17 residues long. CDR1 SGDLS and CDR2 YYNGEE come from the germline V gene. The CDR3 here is CASSATSGIGFYNEQFF. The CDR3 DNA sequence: TGTGCCAGCAGCGCGACTAGCGGGATCGGGTTCTACAATGAGCAGTTCTTC.

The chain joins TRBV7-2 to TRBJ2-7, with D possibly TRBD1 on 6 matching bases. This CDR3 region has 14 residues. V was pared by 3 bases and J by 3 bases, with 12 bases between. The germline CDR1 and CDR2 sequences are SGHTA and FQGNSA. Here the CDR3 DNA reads TGTGCCAGCAGCTTCGGACAGACCAACTACGAGCAGTACTTC. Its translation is CASSFGQTNYEQYF.

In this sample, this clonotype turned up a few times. The CDR3 sequence is CSARAEQGAGSYNEQFF. CDR3 in DNA: TGCAGTGCTAGAGCCGAACAGGGGGCGGGGTCCTACAATGAGCAGTTCTTC. The V and J genes are TRBV20-1 and TRBJ2-1, with 9 bases lining up with TRBD1. The V and J ends lost 1 base and 1 base, in that order; junction bases with no gene match: 8. Per germline, CDR1 DFQATT and CDR2 SNEGSKA (reference sequence). This CDR3 comprises 17 residues.

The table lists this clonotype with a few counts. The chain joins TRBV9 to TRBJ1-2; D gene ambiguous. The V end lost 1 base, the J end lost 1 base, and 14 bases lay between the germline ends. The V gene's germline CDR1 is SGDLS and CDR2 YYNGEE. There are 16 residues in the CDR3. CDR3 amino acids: CASSVQNPMFNYGYTF. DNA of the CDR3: TGTGCCAGCAGCGTACAGAACCCGATGTTTAACTATGGCTACACCTTC.

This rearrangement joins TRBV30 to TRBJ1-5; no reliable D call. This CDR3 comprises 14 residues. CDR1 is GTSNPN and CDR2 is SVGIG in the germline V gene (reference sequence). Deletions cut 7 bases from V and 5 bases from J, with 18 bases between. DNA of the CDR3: TGTGCCTCGCAAGTATTGCGGCGAGATCAGCCCCAGCATTTT. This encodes CASQVLRRDQPQHF. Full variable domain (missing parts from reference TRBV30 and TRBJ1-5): SQTIHQWPATLVQPVGSPLSLECTVEGTSNPNLYWYRQAAGRGLQLLFYSVGIGQISSEVPQNLSASRPQDRQFILSSKKLLLSDSGFYLCASQVLRRDQPQHFGDGTRLSIL.

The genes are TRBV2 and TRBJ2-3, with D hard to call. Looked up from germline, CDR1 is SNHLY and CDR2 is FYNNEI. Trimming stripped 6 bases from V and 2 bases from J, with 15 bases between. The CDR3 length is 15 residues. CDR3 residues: CASSGPPVATDTQYF. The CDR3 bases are TGTGCCAGCAGCGGACCTCCTGTTGCCACAGATACGCAGTATTTT.

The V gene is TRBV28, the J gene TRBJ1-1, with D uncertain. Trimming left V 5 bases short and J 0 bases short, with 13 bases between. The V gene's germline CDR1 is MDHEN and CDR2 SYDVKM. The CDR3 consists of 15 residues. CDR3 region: CASSRRHILNTEAFF. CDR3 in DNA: TGTGCCAGCAGTCGCCGACATATTCTGAACACTGAAGCTTTCTTT.

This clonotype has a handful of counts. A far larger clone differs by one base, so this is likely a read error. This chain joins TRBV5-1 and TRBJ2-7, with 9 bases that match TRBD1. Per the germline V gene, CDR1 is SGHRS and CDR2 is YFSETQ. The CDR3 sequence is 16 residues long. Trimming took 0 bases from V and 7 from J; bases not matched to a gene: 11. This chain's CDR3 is CASSLADRGDINEQYF. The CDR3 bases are TGCGCCAGCAGCTTGGCCGACAGGGGGGACATCAATGAGCAGTACTTC.